The subject of this entry is one T cell receptor beta chain. The data were taken from a study of blood T cell repertoires in COVID-19. Study as a whole: Samples taken during acute and convalescent COVID-19 were collected in the United States, Italy and Spain. Sources were T cells, B-cell-depleted T cells, or PBMCs; the material itself was cDNA or gDNA.

Per the authors' pipeline: Estimation of nucleated cell counts relied on the amplification of reference gene primers. The data were produced by immunoSEQ multiplex PCR, yet TCRdb's version contains in-frame clones alone and is incomplete. V and J calls and clone size are as listed in that table; D and trimming were resolved from the DNA. The repertoire holds about 270,000 clones, with 82% as singletons. The TCR originated in a young woman with acute or convalescent COVID-19. Material for sequencing was peripheral blood.

DNA of the CDR3: TGTGCCAGCAGGCGGGACCTGAGTTTATGGACCCAGTACTTC. Translation gives CASRRDLSLWTQYF. The chain combines TRBV6-5 with TRBJ2-5; possibly TRBD2 for D (6 bases). V was cut by 6 bases and J by 7 bases, with 18 bases left in between. This CDR3 comprises 14 residues. Germline CDR1 MNHEY, CDR2 SVGAGI.